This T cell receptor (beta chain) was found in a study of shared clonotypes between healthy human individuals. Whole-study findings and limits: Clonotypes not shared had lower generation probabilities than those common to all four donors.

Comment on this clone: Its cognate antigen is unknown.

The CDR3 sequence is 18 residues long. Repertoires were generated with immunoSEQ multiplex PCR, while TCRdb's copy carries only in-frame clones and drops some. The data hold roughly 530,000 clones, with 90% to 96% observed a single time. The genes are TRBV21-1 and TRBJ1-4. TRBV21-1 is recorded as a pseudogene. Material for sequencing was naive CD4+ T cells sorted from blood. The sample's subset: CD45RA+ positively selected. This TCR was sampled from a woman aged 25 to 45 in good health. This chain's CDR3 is CASSIHAGPGPTNEKLFF. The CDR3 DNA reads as TGTGCCAGCAGCATCCATGCGGGGCCTGGACCAACTAATGAAAAACTGTTTTTT.